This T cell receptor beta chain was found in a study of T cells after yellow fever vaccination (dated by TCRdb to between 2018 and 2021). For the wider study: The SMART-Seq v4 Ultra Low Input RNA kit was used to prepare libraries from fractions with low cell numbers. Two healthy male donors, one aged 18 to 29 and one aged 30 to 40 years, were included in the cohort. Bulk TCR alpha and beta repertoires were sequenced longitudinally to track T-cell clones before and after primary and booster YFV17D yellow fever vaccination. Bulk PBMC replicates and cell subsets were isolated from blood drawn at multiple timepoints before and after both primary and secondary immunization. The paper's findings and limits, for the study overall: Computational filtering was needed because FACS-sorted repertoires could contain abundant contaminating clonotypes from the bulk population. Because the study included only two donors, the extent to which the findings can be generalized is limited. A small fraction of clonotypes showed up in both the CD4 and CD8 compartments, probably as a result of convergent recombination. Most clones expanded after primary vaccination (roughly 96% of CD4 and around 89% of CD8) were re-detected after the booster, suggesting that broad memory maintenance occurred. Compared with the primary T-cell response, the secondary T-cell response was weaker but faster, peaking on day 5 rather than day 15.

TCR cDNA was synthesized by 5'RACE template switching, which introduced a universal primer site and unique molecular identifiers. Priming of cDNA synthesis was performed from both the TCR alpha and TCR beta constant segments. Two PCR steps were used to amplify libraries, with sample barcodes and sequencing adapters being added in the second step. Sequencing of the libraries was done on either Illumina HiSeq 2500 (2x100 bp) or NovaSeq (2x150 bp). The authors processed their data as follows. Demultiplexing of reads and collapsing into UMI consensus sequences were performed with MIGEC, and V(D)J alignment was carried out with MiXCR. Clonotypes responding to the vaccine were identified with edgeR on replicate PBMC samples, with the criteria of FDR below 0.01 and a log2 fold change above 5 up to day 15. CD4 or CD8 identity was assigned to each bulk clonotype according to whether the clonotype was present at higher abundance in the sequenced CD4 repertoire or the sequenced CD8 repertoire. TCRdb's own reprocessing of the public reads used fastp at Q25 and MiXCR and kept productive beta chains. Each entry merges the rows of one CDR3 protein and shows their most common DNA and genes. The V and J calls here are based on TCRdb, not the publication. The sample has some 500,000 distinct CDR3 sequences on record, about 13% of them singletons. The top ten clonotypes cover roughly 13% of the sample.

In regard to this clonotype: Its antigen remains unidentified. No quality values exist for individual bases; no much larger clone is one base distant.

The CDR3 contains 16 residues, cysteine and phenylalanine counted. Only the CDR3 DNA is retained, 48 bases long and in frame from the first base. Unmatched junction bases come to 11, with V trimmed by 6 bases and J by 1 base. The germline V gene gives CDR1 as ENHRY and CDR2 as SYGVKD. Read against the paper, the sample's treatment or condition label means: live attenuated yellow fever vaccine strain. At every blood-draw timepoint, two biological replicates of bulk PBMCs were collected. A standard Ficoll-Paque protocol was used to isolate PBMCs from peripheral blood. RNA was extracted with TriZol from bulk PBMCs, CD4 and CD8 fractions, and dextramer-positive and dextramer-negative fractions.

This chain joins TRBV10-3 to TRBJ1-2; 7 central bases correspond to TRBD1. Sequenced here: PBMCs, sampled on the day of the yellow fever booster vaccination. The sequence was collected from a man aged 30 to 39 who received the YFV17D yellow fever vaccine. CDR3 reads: CAISVGTVGYNYGYTF. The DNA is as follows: TGTGCCATCAGCGTCGGGACAGTAGGATATAACTATGGCTACACCTTC.